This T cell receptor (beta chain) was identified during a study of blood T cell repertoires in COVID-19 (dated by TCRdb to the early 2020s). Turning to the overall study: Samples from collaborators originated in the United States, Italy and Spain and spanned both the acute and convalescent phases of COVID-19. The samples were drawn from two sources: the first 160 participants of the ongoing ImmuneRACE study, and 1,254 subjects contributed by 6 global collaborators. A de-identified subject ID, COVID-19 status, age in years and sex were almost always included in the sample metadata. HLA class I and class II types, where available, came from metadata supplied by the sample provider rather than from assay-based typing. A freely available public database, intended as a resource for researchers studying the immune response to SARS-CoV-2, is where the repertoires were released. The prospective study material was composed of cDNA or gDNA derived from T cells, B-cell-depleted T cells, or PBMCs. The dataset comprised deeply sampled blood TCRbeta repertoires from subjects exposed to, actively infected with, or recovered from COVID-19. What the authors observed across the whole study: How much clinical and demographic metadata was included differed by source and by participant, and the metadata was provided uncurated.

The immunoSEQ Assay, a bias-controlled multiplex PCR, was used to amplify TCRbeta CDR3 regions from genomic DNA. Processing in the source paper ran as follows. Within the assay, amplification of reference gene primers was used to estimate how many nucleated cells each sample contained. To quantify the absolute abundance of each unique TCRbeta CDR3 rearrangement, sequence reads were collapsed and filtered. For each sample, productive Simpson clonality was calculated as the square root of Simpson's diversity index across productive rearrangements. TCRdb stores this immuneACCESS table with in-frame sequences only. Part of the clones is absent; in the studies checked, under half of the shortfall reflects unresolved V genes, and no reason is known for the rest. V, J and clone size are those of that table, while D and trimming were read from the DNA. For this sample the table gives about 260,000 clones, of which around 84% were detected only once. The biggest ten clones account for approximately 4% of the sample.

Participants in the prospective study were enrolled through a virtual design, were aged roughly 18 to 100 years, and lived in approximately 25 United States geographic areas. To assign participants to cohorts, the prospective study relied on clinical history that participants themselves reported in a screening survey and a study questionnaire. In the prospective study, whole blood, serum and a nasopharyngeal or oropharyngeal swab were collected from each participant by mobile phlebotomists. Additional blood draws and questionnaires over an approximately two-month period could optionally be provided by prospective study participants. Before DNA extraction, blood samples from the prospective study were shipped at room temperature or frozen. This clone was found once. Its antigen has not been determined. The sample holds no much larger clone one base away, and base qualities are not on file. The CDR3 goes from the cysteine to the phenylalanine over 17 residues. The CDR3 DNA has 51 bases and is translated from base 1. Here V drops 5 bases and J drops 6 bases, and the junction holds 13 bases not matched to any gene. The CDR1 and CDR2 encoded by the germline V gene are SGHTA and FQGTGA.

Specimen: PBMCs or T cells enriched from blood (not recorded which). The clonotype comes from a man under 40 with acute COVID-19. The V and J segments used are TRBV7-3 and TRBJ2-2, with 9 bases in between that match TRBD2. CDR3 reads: CASSPVNSGSRAGELFF. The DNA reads TGTGCCAGCAGCCCCGTGAATAGCGGGAGTAGAGCCGGGGAGCTGTTTTTT.